This TCR beta chain was identified during a study of technical replicates of blood from a few donors (dated by TCRdb to the late 2010s). From its cysteine to its phenylalanine, the CDR3 spans 15 amino acids. Just CDR3 DNA is preserved here, 45 bases in frame from base 1. The germline V gene specifies KGHSH as CDR1 and LQKENI as CDR2. The junction carries 13 bases between V and J, which are trimmed by 2 bases and 3 bases respectively. As to this clone: No cognate antigen has been identified for it. Nothing much larger sits one base from this clone, and base qualities are not available.

Receptor libraries were prepared by the immunoSEQ multiplex PCR assay. TCRdb carries this immuneACCESS record with in-frame sequences only. Its versions omit some clonotypes, under half of them owing to an unresolved V gene in the studies checked, with the rest unexplained. The sample contains more than 65,000 clones, about 94% of them found a single time. The biggest ten clones account for 0.25% of the sample. The sequencing sample was made of T cells isolated from PBMCs. This receptor was identified in a human donor in good health. Recombination linked TRBV18 to TRBJ2-5; a confident D gene designation cannot be given. CDR3 region: CASSPLTQPKETQYF. The DNA sequence is as follows: TGTGCCAGCTCACCATTGACACAGCCTAAAGAGACCCAGTACTTC.